These 32 T cell receptor beta chains share one sample of origin, sequenced in a study of T cell responses to AZD1222 COVID-19 vaccine. TCRdb's copy holds only in-frame clones and misses some; the assay was immunoSEQ multiplex PCR. The sample has about 80,000 clones, roughly 87% seen once. The sequenced sample was peripheral blood, obtained on day 0 of AZD1222 vaccination. These receptors all come from an adult in good health.

CDR3 residues: CASSPNGQALNTEAFF. The CDR3 nucleotides read TGTGCCAGCAGTCCCAACGGACAGGCTCTGAACACTGAAGCTTTCTTT. The chain joins TRBV27 to TRBJ1-1; 7 nucleotides match TRBD1. Trimming at V came to 5 bases and at J to 0 bases, leaving 9 bases not matched to a gene. There are 16 residues in the CDR3. Looked up from germline, CDR1 is MNHEY and CDR2 is SMNVEV (reference sequence).

The V and J genes are TRBV3-1 (or the pseudogene TRBV3-2) and TRBJ1-6; 9 nucleotides line up with TRBD1. CDR1 is LGHDT and CDR2 is YNNKEL in the germline V gene (reference sequence). Unmatched junction bases numbered 8, after V lost 4 bases and J lost 7 bases. The CDR3 spans 16 residues. The CDR3 here is CASSLTGGARNSPLHF. CDR3 sequence (DNA): TGTGCCAGCAGCCTAACAGGGGGCGCGAGGAATTCACCCCTCCACTTT.

The chain joins TRBV12-3 or TRBV12-4 to TRBJ2-5, with D uncertain. V gave up 3 bases and J gave up 3 bases, with 8 bases separating them. CDR3 length: 13 residues. The CDR3: CASSFSGKETQYF. The CDR3 DNA is TGTGCCAGCAGTTTCTCTGGGAAAGAGACCCAGTACTTC.

The chain joins TRBV2 to TRBJ2-1; 7 bases map to TRBD2. Germline values: CDR1 SNHLY, CDR2 FYNNEI. The V gene end was trimmed by 0 bases and the J gene end by 9 bases; junction bases not matched to a gene: 5. This CDR3 is 14 amino acids long. The CDR3 reads CASSEAGPGGEQFF. For the CDR3, the DNA is TGTGCCAGCAGTGAAGCGGGCCCGGGGGGTGAGCAGTTCTTC. Drawing the rest from reference TRBV2 and TRBJ2-1, the complete variable domain is EPEVTQTPSHQVTQMGQEVILRCVPISNHLYFYWYRQILGQKVEFLVSFYNNEISEKSEIFDDQFSVERPDGSNFTLKIRSTKLEDSAMYFCASSEAGPGGEQFFGPGTRLTVL.

The V call is TRBV28, the J call TRBJ1-2; D remains ambiguous. CDR1 MDHEN and CDR2 SYDVKM come from the germline V gene. The CDR3 covers 13 residues. The V gene lost 6 bases and the J gene lost 5 bases, with 13 bases spanning the gap. The chain's CDR3 is CASSLDRQYGYTF. CDR3 coding DNA: TGTGCCAGCAGCCTGGACCGCCAGTATGGCTACACCTTC.

This chain joins TRBV19 and TRBJ2-2, with D unresolved. The CDR3 totals 15 residues. Germline values: CDR1 LNHDA, CDR2 SQIVND (reference sequence). Trimming took off 6 bases at V and 0 bases at J, with 11 bases between the two ends. The CDR3 DNA reads TGTGCCAGTAGCCCTATATCAGCGAACACCGGGGAGCTGTTTTTT. It yields the protein CASSPISANTGELFF. Variable domain in full (rest from reference TRBV19 and TRBJ2-2): DGGITQSPKYLFRKEGQNVTLSCEQNLNHDAMYWYRQDPGQGLRLIYYSQIVNDFQKGDIAEGYSVSREKKESFPLTVTSAQKNPTAFYLCASSPISANTGELFFGEGSRLTVL.

This clone was seen a single time. This chain connects TRBV27 to TRBJ2-5; D possibly corresponds to TRBD2 (5 bases). Trimming took off 6 bases at V and 5 bases at J, with 19 bases between the two ends. CDR3 length equals 15 residues. CDR1 MNHEY and CDR2 SMNVEV come from the germline V gene (reference sequence). CDR3 bases: TGTGCCAGCAGCCCCCGGGATGCGCTTCCTGAGACCCAGTACTTC. Translated, it gives CASSPRDALPETQYF.

This rearrangement joins TRBV5-1 to TRBJ1-6; TRBD1 might be the D (5 bases). Trimming pared 4 bases from V and 7 bases from J, leaving 15 bases between. The CDR3 spans 15 residues. In germline, CDR1 is SGHRS, CDR2 YFSETQ. This chain's CDR3 is CASSIQDPFNSPLHF. CDR3 DNA: TGCGCCAGCAGCATACAGGACCCTTTCAATTCACCCCTCCACTTT.

The V call is TRBV7-8, the J call TRBJ2-7; 7 nucleotides line up with TRBD1. This CDR3 is 14 amino acids long. Germline V gene sequence: CDR1 SGHVS, CDR2 FQNEAQ. After removal of 5 bases from V and 0 bases from J, the junction contained 4 bases not matched to a gene. The CDR3 here is CASSPRDSSYEQYF. CDR3 bases: TGTGCCAGCAGCCCTAGGGACAGCTCCTACGAGCAGTACTTC.

V and J are TRBV19 and TRBJ1-2; D gene unclear. Trimming stripped 6 bases from V and 5 bases from J, with 16 bases between. Germline V gives CDR1 LNHDA, CDR2 SQIVND (reference sequence). This CDR3 has 14 amino acids. The CDR3: CASSQSGRRYGYTF. The CDR3 coding sequence is TGTGCCAGTAGCCAGAGTGGGAGACGTTATGGCTACACCTTC.

V and J are TRBV18 and TRBJ2-1; 9 bases are a match to TRBD2. V dropped 2 bases and J dropped 8; count of bases not matched to a gene: 7. The germline CDR1 and CDR2 sequences are KGHSH and LQKENI. The CDR3 spans 15 residues. Here the CDR3 DNA reads TGTGCCAGCTCACCATACACTAGCGGGTATGATGAGCAGTTCTTC. This encodes CASSPYTSGYDEQFF.

The chain carries TRBV19 and TRBJ2-7; D gene unclear. Trimming took 3 bases from V and 2 from J, leaving 17 bases between them. Germline lookup yields CDR1 LNHDA and CDR2 SQIVND (reference sequence). The CDR3 totals 16 residues. CDR3 DNA: TGTGCCAGTAGTATCCGCAGGACCAAAGACGCCTACGAGCAGTACTTC. Residues: CASSIRRTKDAYEQYF.

The chain combines TRBV21-1 with TRBJ2-2; the D call in the table, TRBD2, was not verified against the DNA. TRBV21-1 corresponds to a pseudogene. This CDR3 is built from 19 residues. CDR3 residues: CASSKDKAYPIPETGELFF. The CDR3 DNA reads TGTGCCAGCAGCAAAGATAAGGCCTATCCCATCCCGGAGACCGGGGAGCTGTTTTTT.

The genes are TRBV2 and TRBJ2-5, with D perhaps TRBD1 (5 bases). Germline CDR1 SNHLY, CDR2 FYNNEI. The V end lost 8 bases, the J end lost 3 bases, and 13 bases lay between the germline ends. This CDR3 comprises 13 residues. The CDR3 sequence is CASLGQGKETQYF. The CDR3 nucleotides read TGTGCCAGCCTAGGGCAGGGTAAAGAGACCCAGTACTTC.

The gene calls are TRBV5-4 and TRBJ2-1; 15 nucleotides agree with TRBD2. The V and J ends lost 4 bases and 11 bases, in that order; junction bases with no gene match: 10. The CDR3 sequence is 16 residues long. CDR1 is SGHNT and CDR2 is YYREEE in the germline V gene (reference sequence). Here the CDR3 DNA reads TGTGCCAGCAGCCCTCGGACTAGCGGGAGGGCCATTAAGCAGTTCTTC. Encoded protein: CASSPRTSGRAIKQFF.

This chain links TRBV5-6 with TRBJ2-7; D remains unclear. The germline V gene encodes CDR1 SGHDT and CDR2 YYEEEE. The germline V and J ends were trimmed by 1 base and 2 bases, with 7 bases remaining between them. This CDR3 contains 13 residues. CDR3 in DNA: TGTGCCAGCAGCTTGCCCCCAACCTACGAGCAGTACTTC. As protein: CASSLPPTYEQYF.

The CDR3 nucleotides are TGTGCCAGCATCAAACGCGGACATAATGAAAAACTGTTTTTT. Its protein product is CASIKRGHNEKLFF. The chain is built from TRBV5-6 and TRBJ1-4; a possible D gene is TRBD1 (5 bases). The germline V and J ends were trimmed by 6 bases and 4 bases, with 13 bases remaining between them. Per germline, CDR1 SGHDT and CDR2 YYEEEE. This CDR3 comprises 14 residues.

V is TRBV7-3 and J is TRBJ2-1; 8 bases map to TRBD2. Germline V gives CDR1 SGHTA, CDR2 FQGTGA. This CDR3 spans 17 amino acids. With V trimmed by 2 bases and J by 8 bases, 14 bases remained unmatched. The CDR3 protein is CASSLSSGQGLADEQFF. CDR3 in DNA: TGTGCCAGCAGCTTATCTTCCGGACAAGGACTAGCCGATGAGCAGTTCTTC.

The chain is built from TRBV28 and TRBJ2-6; D ambiguous. The germline gives CDR1 MDHEN, CDR2 SYDVKM. The V end lost 2 bases, the J end lost 4 bases, and 12 bases lay between the germline ends. This CDR3 is 16 amino acids long. CDR3 protein: CASSLSQPPGANVLTF. DNA of the CDR3: TGTGCCAGCAGTTTAAGCCAGCCCCCCGGGGCCAACGTCCTGACTTTC.

J is TRBJ2-3 and V is TRBV5-1, with D perhaps TRBD1 or TRBD2 (5 bases each). The V gene's germline CDR1 is SGHRS and CDR2 YFSETQ. The V and J ends lost 4 bases and 0 bases respectively, with 15 bases between them. The CDR3 loop spans 16 amino acids. CDR3 bases: TGCGCCAGCAGCCTGGACGGGGACCCTAGCACAGATACGCAGTATTTT. Its protein is CASSLDGDPSTDTQYF.

The chain is built from TRBV11-3 and TRBJ2-3, with a weak D call TRBD2 (6 bases). V was cut by 5 bases and J by 0 bases, with 15 bases left in between. This CDR3 contains 16 residues. Germline loops: CDR1 SGHNT, CDR2 YENEEA. CDR3 nucleotides: TGTGCCAGCAGCCCCGGCCAACTAGCTAGCACAGATACGCAGTATTTT. This codes for CASSPGQLASTDTQYF. Looking up the rest from reference TRBV11-3 and TRBJ2-3 gives the full variable domain: EAGVVQSPRYKIIEKKQPVAFWCNPISGHNTLYWYLQNLGQGPELLIRYENEEAVDDSQLPKDRFSAERLKGVDSTLKIQPAELGDSAVYLCASSPGQLASTDTQYFGPGTRLTVL.

This chain uses TRBV4-3 with TRBJ1-1; D may be TRBD1 (6 bases). The CDR3 length is 14 residues. From germline, CDR1 is LGHNA and CDR2 YSLEER. The V gene lost 5 bases and the J gene lost 4 bases, with 14 bases spanning the gap. DNA for the CDR3: TGCGCCAGCAGCTCCCCAGGGGAAAGCACTGAAGCTTTCTTT. This sequence encodes CASSSPGESTEAFF.

The CDR3 nucleotides are TGTGCCAGCAAATCAGGACTAGCGAACACCGGGGAGCTGTTTTTT. This sequence encodes CASKSGLANTGELFF. The rearrangement links TRBV6-5 to TRBJ2-2, with TRBD2 matching over 7 bases. The CDR3 consists of 15 residues. The V gene end was trimmed by 7 bases and the J gene end by 0 bases; junction bases not matched to a gene: 5. Germline CDR1 reads MNHEY; CDR2 reads SVGAGI.

The V call is TRBV2, the J call TRBJ1-6, with D maybe TRBD1 (5 bases). Deletions cut 7 bases from V and 7 bases from J, with 17 bases between. Germline CDR1 reads SNHLY; CDR2 reads FYNNEI. The CDR3 sequence is 15 residues long. The CDR3 sequence: CASKRGGIGNSPLHF. CDR3 sequence (DNA): TGTGCCAGCAAGAGGGGTGGGATTGGCAATTCACCCCTCCACTTT.

This clone was seen a handful of times. The chain recombines TRBV27 with TRBJ2-1; D unresolved. This CDR3 has 13 amino acids. The germline gives CDR1 MNHEY, CDR2 SMNVEV (reference sequence). The ends were cut back, 7 bases at V and 7 bases at J, with 14 bases in the middle. CDR3 nucleotides: TGTGCCAGCAAGCAGGAGTGGGGAAATGAGCAGTTCTTC. Its protein is CASKQEWGNEQFF.

This chain connects TRBV4-2 to TRBJ2-7; unclear D gene. Germline V gene data show CDR1 as LGHNA and CDR2 as YNFKEQ. This CDR3 is 17 amino acids long. The V end lost 0 bases, the J end lost 3 bases, and 18 bases lay between the germline ends. Here the CDR3 reads CASSQDPSGRGGYEQYF. The CDR3 DNA follows: TGTGCCAGCAGCCAAGATCCGTCGGGCCGAGGCGGCTACGAGCAGTACTTC.

The rearrangement uses TRBV28 and TRBJ2-7; D remains ambiguous. The germline V gene has CDR1 MDHEN and CDR2 SYDVKM. The CDR3 spans 15 residues. Between the trimmed V and J ends, which lost 1 base and 2 bases, there was a span of 12 bases. The CDR3 coding sequence is TGTGCCAGCAGTTTATATTCCATTTGGGCCTACGAGCAGTACTTC. It codes for CASSLYSIWAYEQYF.

V gene TRBV9 combines with J gene TRBJ2-3; possible D gene TRBD1, 5 bases. The length of the CDR3 is 14 residues. Trimming stripped 0 bases from V and 6 bases from J, with 11 bases between. Germline V gene sequence: CDR1 SGDLS, CDR2 YYNGEE. CDR3 DNA sequence: TGTGCCAGCAGCGTAGCCACAGGTTCCGATACGCAGTATTTT. Translating gives CASSVATGSDTQYF.

The chain combines TRBV3-1 (or the pseudogene TRBV3-2) with TRBJ2-5; unclear D gene. The germline V and J ends were trimmed by 0 bases and 5 bases, with 4 bases remaining between them. Per germline, CDR1 LGHDT and CDR2 YNNKEL (reference sequence). The CDR3 totals 12 residues. As DNA, the CDR3 is TGTGCCAGCAGCCAAGATCTCGAGACCCAGTACTTC. Encoded protein: CASSQDLETQYF.

The chain links TRBV5-1 to TRBJ2-5; D unresolved. Germline assignment: CDR1 SGHRS and CDR2 YFSETQ. The CDR3 has 12 residues. V gave up 4 bases and J gave up 5 bases, with 9 bases separating them. The CDR3 DNA reads as TGCGCCAGCAGCCCCGACCGGGAGACCCAGTACTTC. Its protein product is CASSPDRETQYF. Complete variable domain (other parts from reference TRBV5-1 and TRBJ2-5): KAGVTQTPRYLIKTRGQQVTLSCSPISGHRSVSWYQQTPGQGLQFLFEYFSETQRNKGNFPGRFSGRQFSNSRSEMNVSTLELGDSALYLCASSPDRETQYFGPGTRLLVL.

This clone has only one observation. The chain uses TRBV6-5 and TRBJ1-2, with 7 nucleotides matching TRBD1. Germline lookup yields CDR1 MNHEY and CDR2 SVGAGI. V lost 5 bases to trimming and J lost 8 bases; unmatched junction nucleotides: 5. The CDR3 loop spans 12 amino acids. CDR3 sequence reads: CASSKPQGGYTF. The CDR3 nucleotides read TGTGCCAGCAGTAAACCACAGGGGGGCTACACCTTC.

The chain employs TRBV19 and TRBJ1-4; unclear D gene. The germline V and J ends were trimmed by 7 bases and 7 bases, with 16 bases remaining between them. The CDR3 runs to 14 residues. Germline V CDR1 and CDR2: LNHDA, SQIVND (reference sequence). CDR3 protein: CASTQALWSEKLFF. The CDR3 nucleotides are TGTGCCAGTACTCAGGCCCTCTGGAGTGAAAAACTGTTTTTT.